These 4 T cell receptor beta chains came from one sample sequenced in a study of regulatory T cells in long-lasting Graves disease. The authors built TCR beta libraries using iRepertoire HTBI primers and Arm-PCR of CDR3 regions. TCRdb re-derived calls from the multiplex PCR reads in MiXCR, one entry per CDR3 protein. The sample consists of about half a million distinct CDR3 sequences, 20% to 25% of them appearing once. Time point meaning: persistent/refractory GD, antithyroid drugs over 5 years with positive TRAb. The TCR library was made from RNA extracted from PBMCs. The specimen was peripheral blood mononuclear cells (PBMCs), collected when the disease was refractory, from a patient treated with antithyroid drugs. Receptors originate from a female donor with Graves disease.

There are a few counts of this clonotype. The genes are TRBV7-2 and TRBJ2-1; D is perhaps TRBD2 (7 bases). Germline V gene lookup returns CDR1 SGHTA and CDR2 FQGNSA. There are 15 residues in the CDR3. Trimming took off 4 bases at V and 3 bases at J, with 13 bases between the two ends. CDR3 sequence: CASSSWGGGYNEQFF. For the CDR3, the DNA is TGTGCCAGCAGCTCTTGGGGGGGCGGCTACAATGAGCAGTTCTTC.

This clonotype has at least ten counts. This chain joins TRBV20-1 and TRBJ1-1, with D possibly TRBD1 on 6 matching bases. The CDR3 sequence is 13 residues long. V dropped 6 bases and J dropped 1 base, with 12 bases sitting between them. Germline CDR1 and CDR2: DFQATT and SNEGSKA (reference sequence). CDR3 coding DNA: TGCAGTGCGCTCAGACAGGAGAACACTGAAGCTTTCTTT. This encodes CSALRQENTEAFF.

This clonotype was observed at least ten times. The V gene is TRBV12-3 or TRBV12-4, the J gene TRBJ2-5; 12 bases agree with TRBD2. V lost 6 bases and J lost 5; bases outside the gene matches: 7. The CDR3 has 15 amino acids. The CDR3 nucleotides are TGTGCCAGCAGGCCTAGCGGGGGGGCTTTGGAGACCCAGTACTTC. Translation: CASRPSGGALETQYF.

The V and J genes are TRBV6-1 and TRBJ1-5; 7 nucleotides align to TRBD1. CDR3 length: 12 amino acids. Germline CDR1 and CDR2: MNHNS and SASEGT. The V and J ends lost 10 bases and 7 bases, in that order; junction bases with no gene match: 7. The CDR3 spells CATNRGGQPQHF. CDR3 DNA: TGTGCCACGAACAGGGGTGGGCAGCCCCAGCATTTT.